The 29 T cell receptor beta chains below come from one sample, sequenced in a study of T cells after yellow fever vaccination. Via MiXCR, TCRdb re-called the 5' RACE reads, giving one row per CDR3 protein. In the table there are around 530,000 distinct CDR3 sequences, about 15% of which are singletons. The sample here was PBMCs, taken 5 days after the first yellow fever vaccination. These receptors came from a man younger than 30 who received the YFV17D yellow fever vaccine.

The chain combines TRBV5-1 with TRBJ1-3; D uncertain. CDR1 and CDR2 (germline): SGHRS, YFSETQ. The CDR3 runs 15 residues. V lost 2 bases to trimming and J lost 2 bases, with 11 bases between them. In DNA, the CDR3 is TGCGCCAGCAGCTTAAAGGGTCCTACTGGAAACACCATATATTTT. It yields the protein CASSLKGPTGNTIYF.

CDR3 protein: CASSFAGASTGELFF. The CDR3 nucleotides are TGTGCCAGCAGCTTCGCGGGGGCGAGCACCGGGGAGCTGTTTTTT. V usage is TRBV7-2 and J usage is TRBJ2-2; tentatively, D is TRBD2 (7 bases). The V gene lost 3 bases and the J gene lost 4 bases, with 12 bases spanning the gap. CDR3 length equals 15 residues. Germline loops: CDR1 SGHTA, CDR2 FQGNSA. The full variable domain, rest sourced from reference TRBV7-2 and TRBJ2-2, is GAGVSQSPSNKVTEKGKDVELRCDPISGHTALYWYRQSLGQGLEFLIYFQGNSAPDKSGLPSDRFSAERTGGSVSTLTIQRTQQEDSAVYLCASSFAGASTGELFFGEGSRLTVL.

CDR3 sequence (DNA): TGTGCCAGCAGTGACAAATTTAGCAATCAGCCCCAGCATTTT. Protein product: CASSDKFSNQPQHF. This sequence joins TRBV25-1 and TRBJ1-5; D gene unclear. The CDR3 length is 14 residues. Germline V lookup: CDR1 MGHDK, CDR2 SYGVNS. Trimming stripped 3 bases from V and 0 bases from J, with 6 bases between.

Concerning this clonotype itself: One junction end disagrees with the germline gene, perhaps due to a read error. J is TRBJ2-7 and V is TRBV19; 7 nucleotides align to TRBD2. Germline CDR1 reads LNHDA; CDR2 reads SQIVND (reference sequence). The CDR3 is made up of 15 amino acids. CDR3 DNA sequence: TGTGCCAGTAGCATAGCGGGCGCTGGCTCCTACGAGCAGTACTTC. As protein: CASSIAGAGSYEQYF. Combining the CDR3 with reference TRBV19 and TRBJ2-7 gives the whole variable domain DGGITQSPKYLFRKEGQNVTLSCEQNLNHDAMYWYRQDPGQGLRLIYYSQIVNDFQKGDIAEGYSVSREKKESFPLTVTSAQKNPTAFYLCASSIAGAGSYEQYFGPGTRLTVT.

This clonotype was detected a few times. CDR3 amino acids: CATSPGWGAQSTEAFF. The CDR3, as DNA: TGTGCCACCAGCCCCGGGTGGGGGGCGCAAAGTACTGAAGCTTTCTTT. The gene calls are TRBV24-1 and TRBJ1-1, with D possibly being TRBD1 (6 bases). The ends were cut back, 7 bases at V and 5 bases at J, with 22 bases in the middle. Germline CDR1 reads KGHDR; CDR2 reads SFDVKD. The CDR3 loop spans 16 amino acids.

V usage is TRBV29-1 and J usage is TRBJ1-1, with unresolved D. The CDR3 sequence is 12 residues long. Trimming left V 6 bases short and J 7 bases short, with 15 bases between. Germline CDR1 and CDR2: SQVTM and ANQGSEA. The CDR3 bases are TGCAGCGTCACCGGGGTTGGCGGTGAAGCTTTCTTT. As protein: CSVTGVGGEAFF.

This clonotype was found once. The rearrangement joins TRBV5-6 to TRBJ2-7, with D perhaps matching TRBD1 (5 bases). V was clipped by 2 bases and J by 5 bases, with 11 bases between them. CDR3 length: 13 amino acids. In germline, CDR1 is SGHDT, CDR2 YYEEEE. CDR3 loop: CASSLGVKDEQYF. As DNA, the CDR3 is TGTGCCAGCAGCTTAGGGGTTAAGGACGAGCAGTACTTC.

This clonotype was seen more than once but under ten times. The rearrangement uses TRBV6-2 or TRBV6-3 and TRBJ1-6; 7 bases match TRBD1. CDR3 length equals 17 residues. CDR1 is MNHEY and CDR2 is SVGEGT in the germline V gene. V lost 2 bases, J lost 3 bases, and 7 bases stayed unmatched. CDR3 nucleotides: TGTGCCAGCAGTTACCAACCGACAGGGATCTATAATTCACCCCTCCACTTT. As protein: CASSYQPTGIYNSPLHF.

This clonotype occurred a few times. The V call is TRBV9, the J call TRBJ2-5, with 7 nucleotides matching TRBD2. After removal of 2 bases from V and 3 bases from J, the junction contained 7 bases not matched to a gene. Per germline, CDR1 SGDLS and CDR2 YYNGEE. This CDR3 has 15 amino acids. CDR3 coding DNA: TGTGCCAGCAGCGTGGCCGGGACTACAGAAGAGACCCAGTACTTC. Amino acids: CASSVAGTTEETQYF.

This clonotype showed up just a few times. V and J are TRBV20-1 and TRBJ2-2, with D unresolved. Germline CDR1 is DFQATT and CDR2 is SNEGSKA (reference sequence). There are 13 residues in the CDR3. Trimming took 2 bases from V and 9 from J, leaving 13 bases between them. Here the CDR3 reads CSARREGSRELFF. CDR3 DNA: TGCAGTGCTAGAAGGGAAGGTAGCCGGGAGCTGTTTTTT.

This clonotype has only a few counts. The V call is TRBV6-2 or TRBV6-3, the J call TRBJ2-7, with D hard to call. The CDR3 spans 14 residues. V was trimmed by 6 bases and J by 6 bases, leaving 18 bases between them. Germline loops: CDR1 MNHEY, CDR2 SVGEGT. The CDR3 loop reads CASSPLGSPGEQYF. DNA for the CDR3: TGTGCCAGCAGCCCCCTGGGGTCGCCGGGCGAGCAGTACTTC.

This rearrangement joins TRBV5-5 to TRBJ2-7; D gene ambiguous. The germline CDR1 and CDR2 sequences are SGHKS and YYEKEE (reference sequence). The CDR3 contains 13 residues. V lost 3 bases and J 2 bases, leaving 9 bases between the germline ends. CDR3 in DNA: TGTGCCAGCAGCTCCAGTGAGGCCTACGAGCAGTACTTC. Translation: CASSSSEAYEQYF. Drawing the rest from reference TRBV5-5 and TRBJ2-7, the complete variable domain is DAGVTQSPTHLIKTRGQQVTLRCSPISGHKSVSWYQQVLGQGPQFIFQYYEKEERGRGNFPDRFSARQFPNYSSELNVNALLLGDSALYLCASSSSEAYEQYFGPGTRLTVT.

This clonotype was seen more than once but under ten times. The CDR3 nucleotides are TGTGCCAGCAGCCCCCCCTATGGCTACGAGCAGTACGTC. Its translation: CASSPPYGYEQYV. The genes are TRBV7-9 and TRBJ2-7, with D hard to call. This CDR3 region has 13 residues. V shed 5 bases and J shed 3 bases, with 11 bases lying between them. Germline loops: CDR1 SEHNR, CDR2 FQNEAQ (reference sequence).

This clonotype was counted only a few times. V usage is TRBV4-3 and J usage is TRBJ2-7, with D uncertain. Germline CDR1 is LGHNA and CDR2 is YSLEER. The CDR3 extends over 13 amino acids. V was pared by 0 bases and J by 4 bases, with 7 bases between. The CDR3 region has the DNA TGCGCCAGCAGCCAAGATTTGAGTTACGAGCAGTACGTC. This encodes CASSQDLSYEQYV.

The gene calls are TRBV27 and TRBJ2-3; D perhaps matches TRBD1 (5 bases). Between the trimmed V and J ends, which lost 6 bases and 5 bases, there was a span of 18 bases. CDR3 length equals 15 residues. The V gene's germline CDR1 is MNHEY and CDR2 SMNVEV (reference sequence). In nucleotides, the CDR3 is TGTGCCAGCAGACCGCTCGGACAATCCTTAGATACGCAGTATTTT. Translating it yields CASRPLGQSLDTQYF.

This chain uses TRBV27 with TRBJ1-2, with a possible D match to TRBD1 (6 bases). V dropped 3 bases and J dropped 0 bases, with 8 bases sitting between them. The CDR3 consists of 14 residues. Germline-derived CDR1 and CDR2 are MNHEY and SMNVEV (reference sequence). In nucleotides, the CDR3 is TGTGCCAGCAGTTTTCAGGGGTCTAACTATGGCTACACCTTC. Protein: CASSFQGSNYGYTF.

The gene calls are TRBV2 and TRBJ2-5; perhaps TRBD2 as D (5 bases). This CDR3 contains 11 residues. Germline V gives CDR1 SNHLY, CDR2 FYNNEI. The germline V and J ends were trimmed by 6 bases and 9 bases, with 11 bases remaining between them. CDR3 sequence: CASRGAAAQYF. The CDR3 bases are TGTGCCAGCAGGGGAGCGGCGGCCCAGTACTTC. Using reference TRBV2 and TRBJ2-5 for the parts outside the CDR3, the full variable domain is EPEVTQTPSHQVTQMGQEVILRCVPISNHLYFYWYRQILGQKVEFLVSFYNNEISEKSEIFDDQFSVERPDGSNFTLKIRSTKLEDSAMYFCASRGAAAQYFGPGTRLLVL.

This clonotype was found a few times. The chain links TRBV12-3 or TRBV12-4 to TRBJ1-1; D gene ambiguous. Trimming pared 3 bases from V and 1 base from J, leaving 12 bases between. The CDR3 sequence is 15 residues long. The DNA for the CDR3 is TGTGCCAGCAGTTTTGCGTCGGCCAGGAACACTGAAGCTTTCTTT. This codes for CASSFASARNTEAFF.

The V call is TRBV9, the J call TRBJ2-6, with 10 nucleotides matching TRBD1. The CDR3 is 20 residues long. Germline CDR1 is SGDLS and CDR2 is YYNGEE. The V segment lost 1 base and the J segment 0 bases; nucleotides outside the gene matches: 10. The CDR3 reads CASSVHRGTGDTSGANVLTF. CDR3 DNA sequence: TGTGCCAGCAGCGTACACCGGGGGACAGGGGATACCTCTGGGGCCAACGTCCTGACTTTC.

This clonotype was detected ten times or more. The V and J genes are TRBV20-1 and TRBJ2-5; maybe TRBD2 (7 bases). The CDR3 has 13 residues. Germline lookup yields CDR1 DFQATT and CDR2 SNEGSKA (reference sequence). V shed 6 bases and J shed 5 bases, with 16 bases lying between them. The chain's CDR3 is CSAGRGARETQYF. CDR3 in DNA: TGCAGTGCCGGACGGGGGGCGCGGGAGACCCAGTACTTC.

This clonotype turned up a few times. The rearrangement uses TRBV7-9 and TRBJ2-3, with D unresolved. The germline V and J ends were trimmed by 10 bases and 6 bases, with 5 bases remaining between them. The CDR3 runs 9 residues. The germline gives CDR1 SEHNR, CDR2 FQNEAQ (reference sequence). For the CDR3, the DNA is TGTGCCACACAGGATACGCAGTATTTT. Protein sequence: CATQDTQYF. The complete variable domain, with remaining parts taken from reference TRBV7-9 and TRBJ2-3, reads DTGVSQNPRHKITKRGQNVTFRCDPISEHNRLYWYRQTLGQGPEFLTYFQNEAQLEKSRLLSDRFSAERPKGSFSTLEIQRTEQGDSAMYLCATQDTQYFGPGTRLTVL.

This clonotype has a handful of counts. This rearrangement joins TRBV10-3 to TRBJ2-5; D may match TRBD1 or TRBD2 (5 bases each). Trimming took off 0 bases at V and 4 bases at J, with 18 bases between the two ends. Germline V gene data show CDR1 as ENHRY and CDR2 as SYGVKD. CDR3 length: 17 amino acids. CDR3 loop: CAISESGVSIAGETQYF. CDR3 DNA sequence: TGTGCCATCAGTGAGTCGGGGGTTTCTATAGCAGGAGAGACCCAGTACTTC.

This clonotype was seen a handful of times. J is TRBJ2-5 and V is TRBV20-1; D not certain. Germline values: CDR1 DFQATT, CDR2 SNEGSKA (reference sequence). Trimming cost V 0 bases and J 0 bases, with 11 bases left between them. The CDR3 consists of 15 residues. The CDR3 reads CSARDKQSYQETQYF. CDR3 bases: TGCAGTGCTAGAGATAAACAGTCGTACCAAGAGACCCAGTACTTC.

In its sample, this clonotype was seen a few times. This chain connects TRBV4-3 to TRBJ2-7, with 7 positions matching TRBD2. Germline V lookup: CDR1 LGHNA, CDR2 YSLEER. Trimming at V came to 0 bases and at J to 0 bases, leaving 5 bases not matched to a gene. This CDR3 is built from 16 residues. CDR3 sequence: CASSQDTASGSYEQYF. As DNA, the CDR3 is TGCGCCAGCAGCCAAGATACGGCTAGCGGCTCCTACGAGCAGTACTTC.

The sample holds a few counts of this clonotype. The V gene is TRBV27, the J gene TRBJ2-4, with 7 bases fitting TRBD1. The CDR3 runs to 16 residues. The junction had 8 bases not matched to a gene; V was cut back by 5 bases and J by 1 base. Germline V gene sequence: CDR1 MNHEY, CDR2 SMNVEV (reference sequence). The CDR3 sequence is CASSPRLQGAKNIQYF. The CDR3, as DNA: TGTGCCAGCAGTCCCCGCCTACAGGGGGCCAAAAACATTCAGTACTTC.

CDR3 coding DNA: TGTGCCAGCAGCCCTACGGGACAGGGGGCTTCCGAAGCTTTCTTT. It specifies CASSPTGQGASEAFF. The chain recombines TRBV7-2 with TRBJ1-1; 12 nucleotides line up with TRBD1. CDR3 length: 15 residues. Germline V CDR1 and CDR2: SGHTA, FQGNSA. Trimming removed 5 bases from V and 8 bases from J; junction bases left unmatched: 9.

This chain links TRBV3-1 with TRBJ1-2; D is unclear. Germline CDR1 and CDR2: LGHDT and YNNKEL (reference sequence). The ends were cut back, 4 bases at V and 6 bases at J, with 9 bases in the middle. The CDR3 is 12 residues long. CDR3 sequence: CASSRVGNGYTF. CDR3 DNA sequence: TGTGCCAGCAGCCGGGTGGGGAATGGCTACACCTTC.

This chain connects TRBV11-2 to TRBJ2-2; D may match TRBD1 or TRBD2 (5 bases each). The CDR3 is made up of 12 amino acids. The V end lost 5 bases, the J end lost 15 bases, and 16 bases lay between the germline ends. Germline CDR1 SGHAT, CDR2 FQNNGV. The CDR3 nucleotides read TGTGCCAGCAGCGCCGGGGCGTCGGGGATGTTTTTT. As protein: CASSAGASGMFF.

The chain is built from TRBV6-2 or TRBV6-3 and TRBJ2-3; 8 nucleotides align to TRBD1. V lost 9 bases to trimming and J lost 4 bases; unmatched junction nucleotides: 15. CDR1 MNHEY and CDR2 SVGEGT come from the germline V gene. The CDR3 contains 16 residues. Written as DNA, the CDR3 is TGTGCCAGTAGTGAACCGCAGGGGGCAAAAGCAGATACGCAGTATTTT. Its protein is CASSEPQGAKADTQYF.